A selection of T cell receptor beta chains follows, all from one sample in a study of T cells in Graves' hyperthyroidism and ophthalmopathy. TCRdb analysed the multiplex PCR reads with MiXCR anew, one entry per CDR3 protein. The sample comprises 600,000 to 650,000 distinct CDR3 sequences, under 20% of which are singletons, and about 3.8% rests with the top ten. Source material: blood. The source is a woman aged 25 to 39 with Graves' hyperthyroidism. CDR3s include the opening cysteine and the closing phenylalanine or tryptophan. D genes are given only for firm matches. Clone size is not always given. Where it is, it says once, few, many or a class for expanded clones.

-	TRBD1	TRBV5-6	TRBJ1-1	CAGSLRQGMNTEAFF	TGTGCCGGCAGCCTCCGACAGGGAATGAACACTGAAGCTTTCTTT
-	-	TRBV4-2	TRBJ2-2	CASSRFRANTGELFF	TGTGCCAGCAGCCGATTCAGGGCGAACACCGGGGAGCTGTTTTTT
-	-	TRBV19	TRBJ1-2	CASMGTGTNYGYTF	TGTGCCAGTATGGGTACCGGGACAAACTATGGCTACACCTTC
-	-	TRBV30	TRBJ2-7	CAWRGKGGYEQYF	TGTGCCTGGAGAGGTAAAGGGGGCTACGAGCAGTACTTC
many	TRBD1	TRBV7-9	TRBJ1-1	CASSLGQGVEAFF	TGTGCCAGCAGCCTGGGACAGGGGGTTGAAGCTTTCTTT
many	-	TRBV6-1	TRBJ1-5	CASKPTGLRNQPQHF	TGTGCCAGCAAACCCACAGGGCTACGCAATCAGCCCCAGCATTTT
few	TRBD1	TRBV12-3/TRBV12-4	TRBJ1-5	CASSTGTGGFQPQHF	TGTGCCAGCAGTACCGGGACAGGGGGGTTTCAGCCCCAGCATTTT
many	TRBD1	TRBV2	TRBJ2-3	CASSDDRVTDTQYF	TGTGCCAGCAGCGATGACAGGGTCACAGATACGCAGTATTTT
many	TRBD2	TRBV28	TRBJ2-7	CASRHTSGRGYEQYF	TGTGCCAGCAGACATACTAGCGGAAGGGGGTACGAGCAGTACTTC
many	-	TRBV5-6	TRBJ2-7	CASSFAIGPEQYF	TGTGCCAGCAGCTTCGCTATCGGGCCCGAGCAGTACTTC
-	TRBD1	TRBV30	TRBJ2-5	CAWSPNDRGETQYF	TGTGCCTGGAGTCCCAACGACAGGGGGGAGACCCAGTACTTC
few	-	TRBV2	TRBJ1-5	CAKGGENSNQPQHF	TGTGCCAAGGGGGGGGAAAATAGCAATCAGCCCCAGCATTTT
many	-	TRBV7-2	TRBJ2-7	CASSYPRATYEQYF	TGTGCCAGCAGCTACCCCAGGGCCACCTACGAGCAGTACTTC
-	-	TRBV7-2	TRBJ1-3	CASSPSPDSSGNTIYF	TGTGCCAGCAGCCCGTCCCCCGACAGCTCTGGAAACACCATATATTTT
-	TRBD2	TRBV6-1	TRBJ2-5	CASSVGLVEETQYF	TGTGCCAGCAGTGTGGGACTAGTGGAAGAGACCCAGTACTTC
-	-	TRBV7-9	TRBJ2-6	CASSAIGWGANVLTF	TGTGCCAGCAGCGCCATAGGGTGGGGGGCCAACGTCCTGACTTTC
many	-	TRBV5-6	TRBJ1-1	CASSLARGQGTEAFF	TGTGCCAGCAGCTTGGCCCGGGGGCAGGGCACTGAAGCTTTCTTT
many	-	TRBV7-9	TRBJ2-7	CASSDHADSYEQYF	TGTGCCAGCAGCGATCACGCGGACTCCTACGAGCAGTACTTC
few	-	TRBV5-8	TRBJ1-2	CASGGQGFYGYTF	TGTGCCAGCGGGGGCCAGGGGTTCTATGGCTACACCTTC
few	TRBD2	TRBV11-3	TRBJ2-3	CASVVAGTTDTQYF	TGTGCCAGCGTAGTAGCGGGAACCACAGATACGCAGTATTTT
many	TRBD1	TRBV3-1	TRBJ1-1	CASSLDRGTWNTEAFF	TGTGCCAGCAGCCTGGACAGGGGGACATGGAACACTGAAGCTTTCTTT
few	TRBD1	TRBV27	TRBJ1-4	CASSLSGQGREKLFF	TGTGCCAGCAGTTTATCTGGACAGGGACGAGAAAAACTGTTTTTT
many	-	TRBV19	TRBJ1-4	CASSTTDDVGKLFF	TGTGCCAGTAGTACGACAGATGATGTGGGAAAACTGTTTTTT
-	TRBD1	TRBV7-9	TRBJ2-1	CASSLRNLQGASDEQFF	TGTGCCAGCAGCTTAAGGAATCTGCAGGGGGCTTCGGATGAGCAGTTCTTC
many	-	TRBV7-9	TRBJ2-1	CASSSPPQGTYNEQFF	TGTGCCAGCAGCTCCCCACCGCAGGGAACCTACAATGAGCAGTTCTTC
-	TRBD1	TRBV5-4	TRBJ2-1	CASSPGQGRSEQFF	TGTGCCAGCAGCCCCGGACAGGGCAGGTCTGAGCAGTTCTTC
few	-	TRBV5-4	TRBJ1-1	CASRPRGAIAEAFF	TGTGCCAGCAGGCCCCGTGGGGCTATCGCTGAAGCTTTCTTT
many	TRBD2	TRBV29-1	TRBJ2-2	CSGTLLAGGPNTGELFF	TGCAGCGGAACACTGCTAGCGGGAGGGCCTAACACCGGGGAGCTGTTTTTT
many	-	TRBV15	TRBJ1-1	CATSRLGRGTATEAFF	TGTGCCACCAGCAGACTGGGGAGAGGAACGGCCACTGAAGCTTTCTTT
many	TRBD2	TRBV29-1	TRBJ2-7	CSAVAGSYEQYF	TGCAGTGCTGTAGCGGGCAGCTACGAGCAGTACTTC
-	-	TRBV5-5	TRBJ1-3	CASSLAGQNVGNTIYF	TGTGCCAGCAGCTTGGCCGGGCAGAATGTAGGAAACACCATATATTTT
many	TRBD1	TRBV12-3/TRBV12-4	TRBJ2-1	CASSPGDRGKDEQFF	TGTGCCAGCAGCCCGGGGGACAGGGGGAAAGATGAGCAGTTCTTC
many	-	TRBV24-1	TRBJ1-5	CATSDSGAPDQPQHF	TGTGCCACCAGTGATTCAGGGGCGCCGGATCAGCCCCAGCATTTT
-	TRBD1	TRBV27	TRBJ2-2	CASSGGQGTGTGELFF	TGTGCCAGCAGTGGGGGACAGGGGACTGGAACCGGGGAGCTGTTTTTT
few	-	TRBV6-1	TRBJ2-2	CASSEVRRTGELFF	TGTGCCAGCAGTGAAGTGAGACGCACCGGGGAGCTGTTTTTT
few	TRBD1	TRBV3-1	TRBJ2-2	CASSQKVGQGPLNTGELFF	TGTGCCAGCAGCCAAAAGGTTGGACAGGGGCCATTAAACACCGGGGAGCTGTTTTTT
-	TRBD1	TRBV2	TRBJ1-4	CASRLQGVLNEKLFF	TGTGCCAGCAGACTACAGGGGGTCCTTAATGAAAAACTGTTTTTT
many	-	TRBV20-1	TRBJ2-6	CSARAWGRSGANVLTF	TGCAGTGCTAGAGCCTGGGGGAGATCTGGGGCCAACGTCCTGACTTTC
few	TRBD2	TRBV27	TRBJ2-2	CASSPIERGTGELFF	TGTGCCAGCAGTCCCATAGAGCGGGGCACCGGGGAGCTGTTTTTT
-	TRBD1	TRBV12-3/TRBV12-4	TRBJ1-1	CASTPGQGATEAFF	TGTGCCAGCACCCCAGGACAGGGGGCGACTGAAGCTTTCTTT
many	-	TRBV12-3/TRBV12-4	TRBJ2-1	CASSRLGEGYNEQFF	TGTGCCAGCAGTCGACTAGGGGAAGGATACAATGAGCAGTTCTTC
many	-	TRBV2	TRBJ1-3	CASSEARPFSGNTIYF	TGTGCCAGCAGTGAAGCGCGACCGTTCTCTGGAAACACCATATATTTT
-	-	TRBV7-2	TRBJ1-2	CASSLGQSSSYGYTF	TGTGCCAGCAGCCTTGGACAGAGCTCTTCCTATGGCTACACCTTC
many	-	TRBV4-1	TRBJ1-5	CASSQVEGQPQHF	TGCGCCAGCAGCCAAGTGGAGGGGCAGCCCCAGCATTTT
-	TRBD2	TRBV28	TRBJ2-7	CASVPPGLRTYEQYF	TGTGCCTCAGTTCCCCCGGGACTAAGAACCTACGAGCAGTACTTC
-	TRBD1	TRBV6-9	TRBJ2-3	CASVQTGPTDTQYF	TGTGCCAGCGTTCAGACAGGGCCCACAGATACGCAGTATTTT
few	TRBD1	TRBV5-1	TRBJ1-1	CASSIVGTGVEAFF	TGCGCCAGCAGCATAGTCGGGACAGGGGTTGAAGCTTTCTTT
many	TRBD2	TRBV3-1	TRBJ2-1	CASSQVLAGYNEQFF	TGTGCCAGCAGCCAAGTACTAGCGGGGTACAATGAGCAGTTCTTC
-	TRBD1	TRBV27	TRBJ1-2	CASSPTGRDYGYTF	TGTGCCAGCAGTCCGACAGGGAGGGACTATGGCTACACCTTC
many	-	TRBV20-1	TRBJ1-6	CSARDSGMAPLHF	TGCAGTGCTAGAGATTCGGGTATGGCACCCCTCCACTTT
few	TRBD1	TRBV5-1	TRBJ2-1	CASSLVPGQGVREQFF	TGCGCCAGCAGCTTGGTGCCGGGACAGGGGGTCCGTGAGCAGTTCTTC
-	TRBD1	TRBV30	TRBJ1-6	CAYLPSRTGHNSPLHF	TGTGCCTACCTCCCCTCGAGGACAGGGCATAATTCACCCCTCCACTTT
-	-	TRBV3-1	TRBJ2-7	CASSQSRRQAYEQYF	TGTGCCAGCAGCCAATCACGGAGACAGGCATACGAGCAGTACTTC
many	TRBD2	TRBV15	TRBJ2-1	CATSRGIGGRDNEQFF	TGTGCCACCAGCAGAGGAATTGGCGGGAGGGACAATGAGCAGTTCTTC
-	TRBD2	TRBV25-1	TRBJ2-1	CASSDPLAGGPLQFPYNEQFF	TGTGCCAGCAGTGATCCACTTGCGGGAGGGCCCTTACAGTTCCCCTACAATGAGCAGTTCTTC
few	-	TRBV7-2	TRBJ2-1	CASRHYGGLTGAYNEQFF	TGTGCCAGCAGGCATTATGGAGGGCTAACAGGGGCTTACAATGAGCAGTTCTTC
many	TRBD2	TRBV2	TRBJ2-5	CASGGLAVQETQYF	TGTGCCAGCGGGGGACTAGCGGTCCAAGAGACCCAGTACTTC